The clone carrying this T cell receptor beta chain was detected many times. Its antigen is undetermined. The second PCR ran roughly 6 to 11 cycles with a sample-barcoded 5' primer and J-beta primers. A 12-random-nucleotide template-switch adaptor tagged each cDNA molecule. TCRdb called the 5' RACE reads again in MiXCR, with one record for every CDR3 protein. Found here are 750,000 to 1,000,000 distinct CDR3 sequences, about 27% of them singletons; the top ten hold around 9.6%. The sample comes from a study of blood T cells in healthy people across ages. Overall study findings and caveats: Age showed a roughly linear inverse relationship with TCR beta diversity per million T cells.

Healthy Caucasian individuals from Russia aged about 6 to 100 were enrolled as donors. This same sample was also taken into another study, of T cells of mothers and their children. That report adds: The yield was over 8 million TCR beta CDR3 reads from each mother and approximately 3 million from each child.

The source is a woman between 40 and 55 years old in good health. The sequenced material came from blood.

The CDR3 protein is CSAAGTASSYEQYF. The DNA for the CDR3 is TGCAGTGCTGCCGGGACAGCGAGCTCCTACGAGCAGTACTTC. The chain employs TRBV20-1 and TRBJ2-7; 7 nucleotides align to TRBD1. The CDR3 loop spans 14 amino acids. Per germline, CDR1 DFQATT and CDR2 SNEGSKA (reference sequence). J lost 0 bases, V lost 5 bases, and 7 bases had no gene match.